The 30 T cell receptor beta chains listed next were all sequenced from one sample in a study of blood T cell repertoires in COVID-19. Clones were sequenced by immunoSEQ multiplex PCR, and TCRdb holds only the in-frame ones, with some missing. The repertoire holds approximately 300,000 clones, with around nine tenths as singletons. The sequenced sample was PBMCs or T cells enriched from blood (not recorded which). These receptors were collected from a man aged 60 to 75 who had recovered from COVID-19.

This chain joins TRBV6-5 and TRBJ1-5; no reliable D call. The length of the CDR3 is 11 residues. The germline V gene has CDR1 MNHEY and CDR2 SVGAGI. Between the trimmed V and J ends, which lost 6 bases and 7 bases, there was a span of 7 bases. For the CDR3, the DNA is TGTGCCAGCAGAACGAGCCAGCCCCAGCATTTT. Its translation is CASRTSQPQHF.

This clone showed up just once. The genes are TRBV6-2 or TRBV6-3 and TRBJ1-2; D remains ambiguous. CDR3 length: 15 amino acids. Germline V gene sequence: CDR1 MNHEY, CDR2 SVGEGT. V was clipped by 4 bases and J by 3 bases, with 15 bases between them. The CDR3 DNA is TGTGCCAGCAGTTTCCCTGTGGAGTCGGACTATGGCTACACCTTC. This encodes CASSFPVESDYGYTF.

The chain links TRBV20-1 to TRBJ2-3, with 7 bases lining up with TRBD2. Germline CDR1 is DFQATT and CDR2 is SNEGSKA (reference sequence). V gave up 3 bases and J gave up 4 bases; unmatched junction bases: 10. The CDR3 loop spans 15 amino acids. CDR3 amino acids: CSASRWGGGPDTQYF. The CDR3 nucleotides are TGCAGTGCTAGTCGCTGGGGGGGAGGGCCAGATACGCAGTATTTT.

The J gene is TRBJ1-1, the V gene TRBV2; D possibly corresponds to TRBD1 (6 bases). CDR3 size: 15 residues. The V gene lost 4 bases and the J gene lost 8 bases, with 20 bases spanning the gap. CDR1 is SNHLY, CDR2 FYNNEI, per germline. This chain's CDR3 is CASSGTPGTTVEAFF. CDR3 DNA sequence: TGTGCCAGCAGTGGAACTCCCGGGACAACGGTAGAAGCTTTCTTT.

The chain employs TRBV9 and TRBJ2-1, with 12 bases identical to TRBD2. The V segment lost 0 bases and the J segment 5 bases; nucleotides outside the gene matches: 3. This CDR3 is 16 amino acids long. From germline, CDR1 is SGDLS and CDR2 YYNGEE. The CDR3 sequence is CASSVGLAGVDNEQFF. The CDR3 DNA is TGTGCCAGCAGCGTAGGACTAGCGGGAGTAGACAATGAGCAGTTCTTC.

The J gene is TRBJ2-7, the V gene TRBV5-1; 9 nucleotides line up with TRBD2. This CDR3 has 15 amino acids. Trimming removed 2 bases from V and 3 bases from J; junction bases left unmatched: 6. Germline V gives CDR1 SGHRS, CDR2 YFSETQ. The CDR3 bases are TGCGCCAGCAGCTTCCGGACTAGCGTAGACTACGAGCAGTACTTC. Protein: CASSFRTSVDYEQYF.

This clone was recorded a few times. V is TRBV11-3 and J is TRBJ2-1; the D gene is possibly TRBD1 (5 bases). The V gene lost 6 bases and the J gene lost 5 bases, with 23 bases spanning the gap. Germline CDR1 is SGHNT and CDR2 is YENEEA. The CDR3 has 17 amino acids. CDR3 bases: TGTGCCAGCAGTTCAGGGTCAGGTCTTCCTCGAAACAATGAGCAGTTCTTC. This codes for CASSSGSGLPRNNEQFF.

The rearrangement links TRBV24-1 to TRBJ2-3; 10 bases match TRBD1. The germline gives CDR1 KGHDR, CDR2 SFDVKD. The length of the CDR3 is 17 residues. V dropped 0 bases and J dropped 4; count of bases not matched to a gene: 6. The CDR3 region has the DNA TGTGCCACCAGTGATTTGGGGGACAGGGGAGGTGCAGATACGCAGTATTTT. As protein: CATSDLGDRGGADTQYF.

The sample holds a few counts of this clone. The chain recombines TRBV6-2 or TRBV6-3 with TRBJ1-1; the match to TRBD1 covers 8 bases. This CDR3 is 18 amino acids long. Germline V gene data show CDR1 as MNHEY and CDR2 as SVGEGT. The V gene end was trimmed by 5 bases and the J gene end by 1 base; junction bases not matched to a gene: 15. Written as DNA, the CDR3 is TGTGCCAGCAGTCGCCACCCCGAAGACAGGGGCGGGAACACTGAAGCTTTCTTT. Encoded protein: CASSRHPEDRGGNTEAFF.

This clone has a handful of counts. V usage is TRBV6-6 and J usage is TRBJ2-5; possibly TRBD1 for D (5 bases). Between the trimmed V and J ends, which lost 7 bases and 2 bases, there was a span of 8 bases. The CDR3 loop spans 12 amino acids. CDR1 and CDR2 from the germline V gene are MNHNY and SVGAGI (reference sequence). CDR3 sequence reads: CASTTVQETQYF. The DNA for the CDR3 is TGTGCCAGCACGACAGTACAAGAGACCCAGTACTTC.

Only one count was recorded for this clone. CDR3 region: CASSVYQGTQYF. In DNA form, the CDR3 reads TGTGCCAGCAGCGTTTACCAGGGGACCCAGTACTTC. The chain joins TRBV9 to TRBJ2-5, with D perhaps TRBD1 (5 bases). CDR3 length: 12 amino acids. Germline lookup yields CDR1 SGDLS and CDR2 YYNGEE. Trimming cost V 2 bases and J 7 bases, with 9 bases left between them. The full variable domain, rest sourced from reference TRBV9 and TRBJ2-5, is DSGVTQTPKHLITATGQRVTLRCSPRSGDLSVYWYQQSLDQGLQFLIQYYNGEERAKGNILERFSAQQFPDLHSELNLSSLELGDSALYFCASSVYQGTQYFGPGTRLLVL.

This clone was detected only once. The rearrangement joins TRBV10-3 to TRBJ1-2; D remains unclear. Trimming took 4 bases from V and 1 from J, leaving 4 bases between them. The CDR3 is made up of 12 amino acids. CDR1 and CDR2 from the germline V gene are ENHRY and SYGVKD. CDR3: CAISGDNYGYTF. Written as DNA, the CDR3 is TGTGCCATCAGTGGAGATAACTATGGCTACACCTTC.

A note on this clone: At one boundary the junction diverges from the germline segment, which might be a read error. This chain's CDR3 is CASSLGQLNQETQYF. The CDR3 DNA reads as TGTGCTAGCAGCTTAGGACAGCTAAACCAAGAGACCCAGTACTTC. The J gene is TRBJ2-5, the V gene TRBV7-7, with D tentatively TRBD1 (6 bases). CDR3 size: 15 residues. Germline CDR1 reads SSHAT; CDR2 reads FNYEAQ (reference sequence).

The chain is built from TRBV19 and TRBJ1-5; 8 bases fit TRBD1. There are 20 residues in the CDR3. J was trimmed by 0 bases and V by 1 base; bases with no gene match: 14. Germline V gives CDR1 LNHDA, CDR2 SQIVND (reference sequence). Written as DNA, the CDR3 is TGTGCCAGTAGTATAGCTTGGACAGGGTCACGGTATTATAGCAATCAGCCCCAGCATTTT. Its translation is CASSIAWTGSRYYSNQPQHF.

V and J are TRBV7-2 and TRBJ2-1, with TRBD2 matching over 11 bases. The V and J ends lost 3 bases and 8 bases, in that order; junction bases with no gene match: 3. CDR3 length: 14 residues. Germline lookup yields CDR1 SGHTA and CDR2 FQGNSA. CDR3 DNA sequence: TGTGCCAGCAGCTTTAGCGGGAGGGGCGATGAGCAGTTCTTC. It is translated as CASSFSGRGDEQFF. The complete variable domain, with remaining parts taken from reference TRBV7-2 and TRBJ2-1, reads GAGVSQSPSNKVTEKGKDVELRCDPISGHTALYWYRQSLGQGLEFLIYFQGNSAPDKSGLPSDRFSAERTGGSVSTLTIQRTQQEDSAVYLCASSFSGRGDEQFFGPGTRLTVL.

This chain links TRBV5-3 with TRBJ2-5, with D perhaps matching TRBD2 (6 bases). TRBV5-3 is given ORF status, its function remaining uncertain. This CDR3 has 14 residues. V was shortened by 10 bases and J by 7 bases, with 23 bases between the two germline ends. The DNA of the CDR3 is TGTGCCTCTAATCCTGTCAGGACTACAGGGACCCAGTACTTC. The encoded protein is CASNPVRTTGTQYF.

The chain employs TRBV7-3 and TRBJ2-7; 7 bases fit TRBD1. The CDR3 has 15 amino acids. V trimming: 0 bases; J trimming: 6 bases; junction bases outside the gene matches: 8. Germline CDR1 reads SGHTA; CDR2 reads FQGTGA. The chain's CDR3 is CASSLTQGEVREQYF. Written as DNA, the CDR3 is TGTGCCAGCAGCTTAACTCAGGGGGAAGTCCGCGAGCAGTACTTC.

This chain links TRBV6-2 or TRBV6-3 with TRBJ2-2, with D tentatively TRBD2 (5 bases). CDR1 and CDR2 (germline): MNHEY, SVGEGT. This CDR3 has 15 residues. Trimming shortened V by 0 bases and J by 2 bases, and 7 bases separated the two germline ends. CDR3 sequence (DNA): TGTGCCAGCAGTTACTCCGCGGGTAACACCGGGGAGCTGTTTTTT. This encodes CASSYSAGNTGELFF.

V usage is TRBV7-9 and J usage is TRBJ1-2; unclear D gene. The CDR3 spans 14 residues. Germline-derived CDR1 and CDR2 are SEHNR and FQNEAQ (reference sequence). V lost 3 bases, J lost 8 bases, and 16 bases lay in between. The DNA of the CDR3 is TGTGCCAGCAGCTTTTCGGGTACCCCGGTCGGCTACACCTTC. Its translation is CASSFSGTPVGYTF. Full variable domain (rest looked up from reference TRBV7-9 and TRBJ1-2): DTGVSQNPRHKITKRGQNVTFRCDPISEHNRLYWYRQTLGQGPEFLTYFQNEAQLEKSRLLSDRFSAERPKGSFSTLEIQRTEQGDSAMYLCASSFSGTPVGYTFGSGTRLTVV.

The rearrangement links TRBV11-2 to TRBJ2-2; 8 positions match TRBD1. The CDR3 has 17 amino acids. The junction had 9 bases not matched to a gene; V was cut back by 1 base and J by 5 bases. The germline V gene encodes CDR1 SGHAT and CDR2 FQNNGV. The CDR3 protein is CASSLGIAWTGTGELFF. In DNA, the CDR3 is TGTGCCAGCAGCTTAGGAATCGCTTGGACAGGGACCGGGGAGCTGTTTTTT.

The rearrangement uses TRBV27 and TRBJ1-5, with 9 bases matching TRBD1. The CDR3 covers 18 residues. Germline V lookup: CDR1 MNHEY, CDR2 SMNVEV (reference sequence). J was trimmed by 2 bases and V by 5 bases; bases with no gene match: 13. This CDR3 reads CASSIVPPRTGGNQPQHF. For the CDR3, the DNA is TGTGCCAGCAGTATTGTCCCCCCCCGGACAGGGGGCAATCAGCCCCAGCATTTT.

The rearrangement links TRBV30 to TRBJ2-3; D may correspond to TRBD1 or TRBD2 (5 bases each). Germline lookup yields CDR1 GTSNPN and CDR2 SVGIG (reference sequence). This CDR3 contains 12 residues. The germline V and J ends were trimmed by 5 bases and 5 bases, with 11 bases remaining between them. In DNA, the CDR3 is TGTGCCTGGGGGGGAGCCGGAGATACGCAGTATTTT. Encoded protein: CAWGGAGDTQYF.

This rearrangement joins TRBV19 to TRBJ2-7, with TRBD2 as a possible D gene (5 bases). V was shortened by 3 bases and J by 4 bases, with 13 bases between the two germline ends. The CDR3 extends over 14 amino acids. The germline gives CDR1 LNHDA, CDR2 SQIVND (reference sequence). The DNA of the CDR3 is TGTGCCAGTAGTATGAGCGGCACGAGATACGAGCAGTACTTC. It encodes CASSMSGTRYEQYF.

The CDR3 sequence: CSVILVGTSSNNEQFF. In DNA form, the CDR3 reads TGCAGCGTTATTCTGGTGGGGACTAGCTCAAACAATGAGCAGTTCTTC. The V and J genes are TRBV29-1 and TRBJ2-1; 9 bases are a match to TRBD2. The CDR3 runs 16 residues. CDR1 and CDR2 (germline): SQVTM, ANQGSEA. V lost 5 bases, J lost 5 bases, and 13 bases stayed unmatched.

V and J are TRBV6-2 or TRBV6-3 and TRBJ2-7, with 8 nucleotides matching TRBD2. The CDR3 is 14 residues long. The J segment lost 1 base and the V segment lost 5 bases, leaving 4 bases of the junction unmatched. Germline V gives CDR1 MNHEY, CDR2 SVGEGT. The CDR3 region has the DNA TGTGCCAGCAGTCGGGAGGGCCCGTCCTACGAGCAGTACTTC. Protein product: CASSREGPSYEQYF.

The chain couples TRBV28 to TRBJ2-7; 9 bases are a match to TRBD1. Germline CDR1 reads MDHEN; CDR2 reads SYDVKM. The CDR3 loop spans 15 amino acids. The V segment lost 0 bases and the J segment 3 bases; nucleotides outside the gene matches: 3. Here the CDR3 reads CASSLWGTGSYEQYF. CDR3 nucleotide sequence: TGTGCCAGCAGTTTATGGGGGACAGGGAGCTACGAGCAGTACTTC. Full variable domain (rest looked up from reference TRBV28 and TRBJ2-7): DVKVTQSSRYLVKRTGEKVFLECVQDMDHENMFWYRQDPGLGLRLIYFSYDVKMKEKGDIPEGYSVSREKKERFSLILESASTNQTSMYLCASSLWGTGSYEQYFGPGTRLTVT.

This clone appeared once. Sequence at one end of the junction differs from germline and may be a read error. The V call is TRBV5-8, the J call TRBJ2-7, with a possible D match to TRBD2 (5 bases). CDR3 length: 16 amino acids. In germline, CDR1 is SGHTS, CDR2 YDEGEE. This CDR3 is CASSLGLLISSYERYF. DNA of the CDR3: TGTGCCAGCAGCTTAGGACTCCTAATCAGCTCCTACGAGCGGTACTTC.

The V call is TRBV6-2 or TRBV6-3, the J call TRBJ2-1, with TRBD1 identical over 11 bases. CDR1 is MNHEY, CDR2 SVGEGT, per germline. The V segment lost 6 bases and the J segment 9 bases; nucleotides outside the gene matches: 16. The CDR3 is made up of 17 amino acids. The DNA of the CDR3 is TGTGCCAGCAGGCCTTATCCTCCGGGACAGGGGGAAGGTGAGCAGTTCTTC. Amino acids: CASRPYPPGQGEGEQFF.

The chain couples TRBV28 to TRBJ2-7; TRBD1 aligns across 9 bases. V was clipped by 6 bases and J by 2 bases; unmatched bases: 17. Germline values: CDR1 MDHEN, CDR2 SYDVKM. This CDR3 has 18 amino acids. CDR3 bases: TGTGCCAGCAGGTCCACCCCCACAGGGGGCTATAGTACCTACGAGCAGTACTTC. Its translation: CASRSTPTGGYSTYEQYF.

The chain joins TRBV19 to TRBJ1-6; 9 bases map to TRBD1. This CDR3 region has 14 residues. Germline lookup yields CDR1 LNHDA and CDR2 SQIVND (reference sequence). V trimming: 3 bases; J trimming: 9 bases; junction bases outside the gene matches: 3. This CDR3 is CASSIDRGSSPLHF. The CDR3 nucleotides read TGTGCCAGTAGTATCGACAGGGGGAGTTCACCCCTCCACTTT.